This paragraph reports one TCR beta chain. Its antigen remains unknown. TCR beta cDNA libraries included unique molecular identifiers. TCRdb analysed the PCR reads with MiXCR anew, one entry per CDR3 protein. This table has a few hundred thousand distinct CDR3 sequences, approximately 45% appearing once. The CDR3 loop spans 14 amino acids. Losses at the gene ends were 2 bases for V and 5 bases for J; bases not matched to a gene: 6. From germline, CDR1 is SGHKS and CDR2 YYEKEE (reference sequence). The sample comes from a study of post-analysis software for immune sequencing data. Study-wide points: The five TRBV segments detected at higher frequency in patients than in controls included TRBV5-6, TRBV5-1 and TRBV20-1.

The origin of this receptor is a girl under 18 with multiple sclerosis. Material: blood. The chain is built from TRBV5-5 and TRBJ2-5; TRBD2 matches at 7 bases. The CDR3 sequence is CASSFGGMVETQYF. In nucleotides, the CDR3 is TGTGCCAGCAGCTTCGGGGGGATGGTGGAGACCCAGTACTTC.